The clone carrying this T cell receptor (beta chain) ranks as large (0.1 to 1%). The antigen remains unidentified. The data belong to a study of T cell repertoires in aging, cancer and after chemotherapy. Study details: Six age groups, ranging from 30 or younger to 70 or older, included the donors. Study outcomes and limitations: Untreated cancer patients had significantly lower blood TCR diversity than age-matched healthy donors. No conclusions about immunological memory after chemotherapy can be drawn from the repertoire data.

Peripheral blood genomic DNA, not sorted cells or RNA, was the template. Rearranged V-D-J TRB sequences were amplified with a mixed TRB-A/B primer pool. TCRdb re-analysed the multiplex PCR reads in MiXCR, keeping a single row per CDR3 protein. This table holds 2,000 to 3,000 distinct CDR3 sequences, 45% to 70% found once. The CDR3 contains 13 residues. Between the trimmed V and J ends, which lost 3 bases and 2 bases, there was a span of 7 bases. In germline, CDR1 is LNHDA, CDR2 SQIVND (reference sequence). The clonotype comes from a human donor with a solid tumor. The rearrangement uses TRBV19 and TRBJ1-1; TRBD1 might be the D (6 bases). The sample comprised blood. For the CDR3, the DNA is TGTGCCAGTAGTATCGGGGGCAACACTGAAGCTTTCTTT. It is translated as CASSIGGNTEAFF.